This TCR beta chain was obtained from a study of OX40 agonist ivuxolimab in advanced cancers. Study information: Of mixed ages from about 23 to 90 and averaging about 56 years, the group was 65% to 85% male. Roughly two fifths of patients had received prior checkpoint inhibitor therapy.

A word on this clone: Antigen specificity is unknown.

Trimming took 4 bases from V and 1 from J, leaving 8 bases between them. Germline-derived CDR1 and CDR2 are SQVTM and ANQGSEA. The CDR3 sequence is 13 residues long. Some clones are missing from TCRdb's copy, which holds only in-frame ones; the method was immunoSEQ multiplex PCR. The sample lists some 65,000 clones, around 86% seen once, with 0.38% in the top ten. Notes on the study in general: By week 6 at 0.1 to 3.0 mg/kg, blood CD4+ and CD8+ T cells had expanded clonally. On average, a greater number of expanded clones characterised CD8+ T cells relative to CD4+.

This receptor was taken from an adult with an advanced solid tumor such as melanoma, head and neck, liver or kidney cancer. This sample comprised CD4+ or CD8+ T cells sorted from blood, obtained in a trial of the OX40 agonist ivuxolimab. The rearrangement links TRBV29-1 to TRBJ1-3; no firm D call. The CDR3: CSVAQASGNTIYF. CDR3 DNA sequence: TGCAGCGTTGCCCAGGCATCTGGAAACACCATATATTTT.